This T cell receptor (beta chain) appears in the sequencing data of a study of identical twins. Each donor was a healthy Caucasian. TCRdb re-called the 5' RACE reads through MiXCR, storing one row per CDR3 protein. Among roughly 630,000 distinct CDR3 sequences, just over 7% were seen once, and the ten largest hold 1.5% to 2%. As concerns this clonotype: Antigen unknown.

Overall study findings and caveats: Invariant cells of the MAIT and iNKT types might have partly distorted the zero-insertion analyses. Interpretation of the results relied on cross-sectional statistical analysis and not on following the same donors. With abundant cord blood beta clonotypes, insertions were fewer; memory repertoires showed no such pattern.

Germline assignment: CDR1 SEHNR and CDR2 FQNEAQ (reference sequence). The V end was cut by 8 bases, the J end by 3 bases, with 17 bases between. The CDR3 spans 14 residues. These data are also associated with another study on yellow fever vaccine responses in identical twins.

Sequenced: PBMCs. The chain links TRBV7-9 to TRBJ2-7, with D possibly being TRBD1 or TRBD2 (5 bases each). The sequence derives from a woman aged 18 to 35 in good health. CDR3 residues: CASGRDGSFYEQYV. The DNA for the CDR3 is TGTGCCAGCGGCCGGGACGGCTCTTTCTACGAGCAGTACGTC.